This entry is about one TCR beta chain. Its antigen is unidentified. This sample is part of a study of T-cell memory formation after mild COVID-19. Study information: TCR clusters were largely donor specific.

Looked up from germline, CDR1 is MNHEY and CDR2 is SVGAGI. Trimming stripped 5 bases from V and 2 bases from J, with 9 bases between. This CDR3 contains 13 residues. Study results and limitations: Second-wave clones with a day 37 peak had unconfirmed SARS-CoV-2 specificity.

Each CDR3 protein gets one entry after TCRdb re-called the 5' RACE reads with MiXCR. The sample includes fewer than 300,000 distinct CDR3 sequences, more than 15% of them seen just once. This receptor was identified in a man between 18 and 29 years old who had mild COVID-19 (a few samples of this study predate the infection). Cell type and time point are not known. V gene TRBV6-5 combines with J gene TRBJ1-1; D unresolved. The specimen sequenced was PBMCs or a T cell subset sorted from them (not recorded which). This chain's CDR3 is CASSATPNTEAFF. In DNA, the CDR3 is TGTGCCAGCAGTGCGACACCTAACACTGAAGCTTTCTTT.